The clone carrying this TCR beta chain was detected only a few times. The junction departs from the called germline gene at one end, perhaps through a read error. This specimen belongs to a study of T cells in Graves' hyperthyroidism and ophthalmopathy. Hyperthyroidism in the patients, aged 18 to 65, was newly diagnosed and under 2 months in duration. RNA transcripts gave rise to amplified TCR beta CDR3 regions. When the TCR CDR3 underwent first-round RT-PCR, the HTBI primer set was used. TCRdb itself ran the multiplex PCR reads through MiXCR, one entry per CDR3 protein. The repertoire consists of approximately 430,000 distinct CDR3 sequences, with 15% to 17% occurring once and the leading ten covering approximately 8%. Germline-derived CDR1 and CDR2 are LNHDA and SQIVND (reference sequence). The CDR3 has 15 residues.

J is TRBJ2-7 and V is TRBV19; D might be TRBD2 (6 bases). The sequenced material came from blood. The source of this sequence is a woman aged 18-30 years with Graves' hyperthyroidism. The CDR3 DNA reads as TGTACCAGTAGTATAGGGCCAGCGGGCGTATACGAGCAGTACTTC. The encoded protein is CTSSIGPAGVYEQYF.